This T cell receptor (beta chain) comes out of a study of blood T cell repertoires in COVID-19 (dated by TCRdb to 2020 to 2022). Background on the whole study: Samples from collaborators originated in the United States, Italy and Spain and spanned both the acute and convalescent phases of COVID-19. The samples were drawn from two sources: the first 160 participants of the ongoing ImmuneRACE study, and 1,200 or so subjects contributed by 6 global collaborators. Where available, HLA class I and class II types were taken from metadata supplied by the sample provider and were not determined by assay-based typing. The dataset comprised deeply sampled blood TCRbeta repertoires from subjects exposed to, actively infected with, or recovered from COVID-19. Sample metadata almost always included a de-identified subject ID, COVID-19 status, age in years and sex. The material from the prospective study consisted of cDNA or gDNA derived from T cells, B-cell-depleted T cells, or PBMCs. The repertoires were made available in a free public database intended to serve as a resource for research on the immune response to SARS-CoV-2. The paper's findings and limits, for the study overall: The amount of clinical and demographic metadata varied by source and participant and was provided uncurated.

Note on this clone: No antigen is known for it. Base qualities are missing; no much larger clone stands one base away.

TCRbeta CDR3 regions were amplified from genomic DNA using the immunoSEQ Assay, a bias-controlled multiplex PCR. As for how the authors treated the data: Within the assay, amplification of reference gene primers was used to estimate how many nucleated cells each sample contained. Sequence reads were collapsed and filtered to measure the absolute abundance of every unique TCRbeta CDR3 rearrangement. For each sample, productive Simpson clonality was calculated as the square root of Simpson's diversity index across productive rearrangements. This immuneACCESS table, as held by TCRdb, lists in-frame sequences with V and J called but not all clones. Of the missing ones, under half trace to an unresolved V gene in checked studies; the others have no known cause. V and J calls plus clone size are reproduced from that table; the DNA served to infer D and trimming. The table for this sample lists nearly 300,000 clones; roughly 80% of them were counted only once. Jointly, the top ten make up about 1.5% of the sample.

The germline V gene yields MNHEY for CDR1 and SVGAGI for CDR2. The junction carries 19 bases between V and J, which are trimmed by 7 bases and 6 bases respectively. Its CDR3 holds 15 amino acids, cysteine through phenylalanine. The read is trimmed to its CDR3 DNA, 45 bases read in frame from base 1. One collaborating source in Seattle enrolled patients while the patients were actively infected and followed the patients over time throughout the course of disease. Each collaborating institution followed its own protocols to collect whole blood in K2EDTA tubes. For TCRbeta analysis, collaborator samples were shipped as frozen whole blood, as isolated PBMCs, or as DNA extracted from either sample type.

Sequenced material: peripheral blood. The sequence joins TRBV6-5 to TRBJ2-1; the D gene is perhaps TRBD2, on 6 matching bases. The receptor was isolated from a human donor with COVID-19, enrolled during active disease. The donor label of this sample is uncertain. The CDR3 protein sequence reads: CASMTRRAGGNEQFF. Read as DNA, the sequence is TGTGCCAGCATGACAAGGAGGGCCGGGGGCAATGAGCAGTTCTTC.